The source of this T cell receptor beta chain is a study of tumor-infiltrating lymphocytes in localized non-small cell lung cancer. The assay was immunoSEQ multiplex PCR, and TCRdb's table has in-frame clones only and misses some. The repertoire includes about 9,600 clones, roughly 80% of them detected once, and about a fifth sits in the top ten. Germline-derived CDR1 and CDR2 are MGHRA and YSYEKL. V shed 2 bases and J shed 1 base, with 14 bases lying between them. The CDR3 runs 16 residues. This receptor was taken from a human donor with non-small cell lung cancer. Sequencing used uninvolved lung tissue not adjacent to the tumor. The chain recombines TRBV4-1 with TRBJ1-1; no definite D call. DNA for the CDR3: TGCGCCAGCAGCCAAAGCCCGGGGTTGGGGAACACTGAAGCTTTCTTT. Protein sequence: CASSQSPGLGNTEAFF.